One sample yielded the 20 T cell receptor beta chains listed below, sequenced in a study of monozygotic twins with cystic fibrosis. The assay was immunoSEQ multiplex PCR, and TCRdb's table has in-frame clones only and misses some. The table has over 25,000 clones, roughly 90% seen once. The sample was blood. All receptors derive from a girl aged 2-10 years with cystic fibrosis.

The rearrangement uses TRBV27 and TRBJ2-1; 14 bases line up with TRBD2. V dropped 7 bases and J dropped 0; count of bases not matched to a gene: 8. Germline CDR1 and CDR2: MNHEY and SMNVEV (reference sequence). The CDR3 loop spans 18 amino acids. The CDR3 sequence: CASNGLAGGGSSYNEQFF. The CDR3, as DNA: TGTGCCAGCAACGGACTAGCGGGAGGTGGGAGCTCCTACAATGAGCAGTTCTTC.

The chain combines TRBV4-2 with TRBJ1-2; no reliable D call. The CDR3 has 16 amino acids. The V end was cut by 4 bases, the J end by 5 bases, with 20 bases between. The V gene's germline CDR1 is LGHNA and CDR2 YNFKEQ. The CDR3 nucleotides are TGTGCCAGCAGCCCGAACGTAGAAGGGCGGTGGTATGGCTACACCTTC. This codes for CASSPNVEGRWYGYTF.

V gene TRBV10-2 combines with J gene TRBJ1-1; D may be TRBD1 (5 bases). This CDR3 has 14 residues. CDR1 is WSHSY and CDR2 is SAAADI in the germline V gene. The germline V and J ends were trimmed by 3 bases and 3 bases, with 11 bases remaining between them. The DNA of the CDR3 is TGCGCCAGCAGTGATTCAGGGCTCGACACTGAAGCTTTCTTT. Amino acid sequence: CASSDSGLDTEAFF.

V gene TRBV7-6 combines with J gene TRBJ2-7, with D unresolved. Germline V gene sequence: CDR1 SGHVS, CDR2 FNYEAQ. V lost 5 bases to trimming and J lost 2 bases, with 13 bases between them. The CDR3 loop spans 14 amino acids. The CDR3 loop reads CASSLYSATYEQYF. In nucleotides, the CDR3 is TGTGCCAGCAGCCTATACTCAGCGACCTACGAGCAGTACTTC.

The chain carries TRBV5-4 and TRBJ1-1; 9 bases align to TRBD1. Trimming at V came to 4 bases and at J to 7 bases, leaving 8 bases not matched to a gene. This CDR3 spans 14 amino acids. Germline V gene lookup returns CDR1 SGHNT and CDR2 YYREEE (reference sequence). The DNA of the CDR3 is TGTGCCAGCAGCCGACAGGGGGGAGTGAGTGAAGCTTTCTTT. Translated, it gives CASSRQGGVSEAFF. Full variable domain (remainder filled in from reference TRBV5-4 and TRBJ1-1): ETGVTQSPTHLIKTRGQQVTLRCSSQSGHNTVSWYQQALGQGPQFIFQYYREEENGRGNFPPRFSGLQFPNYSSELNVNALELDDSALYLCASSRQGGVSEAFFGQGTRLTVV.

The rearrangement uses TRBV15 and TRBJ1-5; D unresolved. V was trimmed by 0 bases and J by 2 bases, leaving 2 bases between them. CDR1 is LNHNV, CDR2 YYDKDF, per germline (reference sequence). CDR3 length equals 13 residues. CDR3: CATSRDRNQPQHF. The CDR3 nucleotides read TGTGCCACCAGCAGAGACCGCAATCAGCCCCAGCATTTT.

This clone has a single count. The V call is TRBV7-8, the J call TRBJ1-1, with unresolved D. This CDR3 has 16 amino acids. The germline V gene has CDR1 SGHVS and CDR2 FQNEAQ. Trimming cost V 1 base and J 0 bases, with 12 bases left between them. The CDR3 nucleotides are TGTGCCAGCAGCTTAGGATCCAGGAGCATGAACACTGAAGCTTTCTTT. This gives the protein CASSLGSRSMNTEAFF.

The chain couples TRBV7-8 to TRBJ2-7; 11 nucleotides agree with TRBD2. The germline V gene has CDR1 SGHVS and CDR2 FQNEAQ. There are 15 residues in the CDR3. Trimming removed 5 bases from V and 2 bases from J; junction bases left unmatched: 5. The CDR3 spells CASSLQTSGAYEQYF. CDR3 DNA sequence: TGTGCCAGCAGCCTCCAGACTAGCGGGGCCTACGAGCAGTACTTC.

The chain couples TRBV30 to TRBJ2-6; D uncertain. V was shortened by 2 bases and J by 12 bases, with 17 bases between the two germline ends. This CDR3 is built from 14 residues. Germline loops: CDR1 GTSNPN, CDR2 SVGIG (reference sequence). CDR3 sequence (DNA): TGTGCCTGGAGTAAGGGCGGCCACACGGGCGTCCTGACTTTC. This sequence encodes CAWSKGGHTGVLTF.

The chain is built from TRBV9 and TRBJ2-3, with TRBD2 identical over 11 bases. V was clipped by 2 bases and J by 1 base; unmatched bases: 0. The CDR3 has 15 residues. Germline V gene data show CDR1 as SGDLS and CDR2 as YYNGEE. CDR3 in amino acids: CASSVSGGGTDTQYF. The CDR3 DNA is TGTGCCAGCAGCGTTAGCGGGGGGGGCACAGATACGCAGTATTTT.

The chain couples TRBV5-6 to TRBJ2-7; tentatively, D is TRBD1 or TRBD2 (6 bases each). This CDR3 spans 16 amino acids. The V end was cut by 3 bases, the J end by 4 bases, with 20 bases between. Per the germline V gene, CDR1 is SGHDT and CDR2 is YYEEEE. CDR3 protein: CASSYGEGGDLYEQYF. CDR3 nucleotides: TGTGCCAGCAGCTACGGCGAGGGGGGAGACTTGTACGAGCAGTACTTC.

J is TRBJ2-7 and V is TRBV10-3; 7 bases line up with TRBD1. The junction had 9 bases not matched to a gene; V was cut back by 5 bases and J by 2 bases. Germline assignment: CDR1 ENHRY and CDR2 SYGVKD. The CDR3 runs 15 residues. CDR3 loop: CAISYHGTEAYEQYF. The CDR3 nucleotides are TGTGCCATCAGTTATCACGGGACAGAAGCCTACGAGCAGTACTTC.

The chain joins TRBV5-6 to TRBJ1-6; D is unresolved. The germline gives CDR1 SGHDT, CDR2 YYEEEE. V lost 4 bases and J lost 7, with 6 bases in between. This CDR3 spans 12 amino acids. CDR3 residues: CASSLGNSPLHF. The DNA for the CDR3 is TGTGCCAGCAGCCTGGGAAATTCACCCCTCCACTTT.

V is TRBV7-9 and J is TRBJ1-3; D is undetermined. Germline lookup yields CDR1 SEHNR and CDR2 FQNEAQ (reference sequence). V was cut by 2 bases and J by 9 bases, with 8 bases left in between. The CDR3 length is 12 residues. The CDR3 region has the DNA TGTGCCAGCAGCTTATGGCAAAGCACCATATATTTT. Its protein is CASSLWQSTIYF.

The chain links TRBV5-6 to TRBJ2-1, with 10 nucleotides matching TRBD2. CDR3 size: 18 residues. Germline V gene lookup returns CDR1 SGHDT and CDR2 YYEEEE. The junction had 12 bases not matched to a gene; V was cut back by 0 bases and J by 6 bases. This chain's CDR3 is CASSLVAGGSTRFNEQFF. The CDR3 nucleotides are TGTGCCAGCAGCTTGGTAGCGGGGGGTAGTACAAGATTCAATGAGCAGTTCTTC. Looking up the rest from reference TRBV5-6 and TRBJ2-1 gives the full variable domain: DAGVTQSPTHLIKTRGQQVTLRCSPKSGHDTVSWYQQALGQGPQFIFQYYEEEERQRGNFPDRFSGHQFPNYSSELNVNALLLGDSALYLCASSLVAGGSTRFNEQFFGPGTRLTVL.

CDR3 sequence (DNA): TGTGCCAGCTCACCGGGGGATGGCTACACCTTC. Translating gives CASSPGDGYTF. V and J are TRBV18 and TRBJ1-2; D perhaps matches TRBD1 (5 bases). The V end was cut by 3 bases, the J end by 6 bases, with 5 bases between. The length of the CDR3 is 11 residues. Germline CDR1 is KGHSH and CDR2 is LQKENI.

This clone was observed a few times. CDR3 nucleotide sequence: TGTGCCAGCGGGCAGGGGGCGCGGGAGACCCAGTACTTC. Its protein product is CASGQGARETQYF. This chain links TRBV7-3 with TRBJ2-5, with 8 bases that match TRBD1. V was clipped by 8 bases and J by 5 bases; unmatched bases: 7. This CDR3 is built from 13 residues. Germline loops: CDR1 SGHTA, CDR2 FQGTGA. Based on the CDR3 plus reference TRBV7-3 and TRBJ2-5, the full variable domain is GAGVSQTPSNKVTEKGKYVELRCDPISGHTALYWYRQSLGQGPEFLIYFQGTGAADDSGLPNDRFFAVRPEGSVSTLKIQRTERGDSAVYLCASGQGARETQYFGPGTRLLVL.

CDR3 nucleotide sequence: TGTGCCAGCAGTGGTAGTCCAAACACCGGGGAGCTGTTTTTT. It yields the protein CASSGSPNTGELFF. V is TRBV6-1 and J is TRBJ2-2; no reliable D call. Trimming pared 4 bases from V and 2 bases from J, leaving 8 bases between. Germline CDR1 MNHNS, CDR2 SASEGT. The CDR3 covers 14 residues.

The chain uses TRBV30 and TRBJ2-1, with D unresolved. Germline CDR1 is GTSNPN and CDR2 is SVGIG (reference sequence). V lost 0 bases to trimming and J lost 0 bases, with 6 bases between them. The CDR3 loop spans 14 amino acids. CDR3 amino acids: CAWSVDSSYNEQFF. CDR3 nucleotide sequence: TGTGCCTGGAGTGTGGATAGCTCCTACAATGAGCAGTTCTTC.

This clone came up once. The chain combines TRBV20-1 with TRBJ2-7; no definite D call. The CDR3 contains 11 residues. The germline V and J ends were trimmed by 6 bases and 0 bases, with 6 bases remaining between them. Germline V gene data show CDR1 as DFQATT and CDR2 as SNEGSKA (reference sequence). The CDR3 DNA is TGCAGTGCCCCTCGCTCCTACGAGCAGTACTTC. Encoded protein: CSAPRSYEQYF.